The present T cell receptor beta chain was sequenced within a study of blood T cell repertoires in COVID-19. Trimming removed 7 bases from V and 1 base from J, with 8 bases in between. The CDR3 totals 12 residues. The germline gives CDR1 SNHLY, CDR2 FYNNEI. This clone was seen a handful of times. Produced via immunoSEQ multiplex PCR; TCRdb's table is partial and in-frame only. The table records about 310,000 clones, just under 90% of them present only once. The rearrangement joins TRBV2 to TRBJ2-7, with a possible D match to TRBD1 (5 bases). Sequenced sample: PBMCs or T cells enriched from blood (not recorded which). This sequence originates from a woman in her thirties who had recovered from COVID-19. The CDR3 loop is CASKTESYEQYF. In DNA form, the CDR3 reads TGTGCCAGCAAGACAGAATCCTACGAGCAGTACTTC. Using reference TRBV2 and TRBJ2-7 for the parts outside the CDR3, the full variable domain is EPEVTQTPSHQVTQMGQEVILRCVPISNHLYFYWYRQILGQKVEFLVSFYNNEISEKSEIFDDQFSVERPDGSNFTLKIRSTKLEDSAMYFCASKTESYEQYFGPGTRLTVT.